The clone carrying this T cell receptor (beta chain) turned up a few times. PCR used 60 Vbeta primers and 13 Jbeta primers. Profiling relied on immunoSEQ multiplex PCR, and the TCRdb table lists in-frame clones only, not all of them. The sample yields 75,000 to 80,000 clones, less than 85% seen once. The entry originates in a study of cytomegalovirus exposure and HLA in healthy donors. Deletions cut 4 bases from V and 8 bases from J, with 15 bases between. The germline V gene encodes CDR1 LNHDA and CDR2 SQIVND (reference sequence). This CDR3 has 14 residues. This TCR was recovered from a male donor in good health and CMV-seronegative. This rearrangement joins TRBV19 to TRBJ2-1; D is perhaps TRBD2 (6 bases). Sequenced sample: PBMCs. The CDR3 protein is CASSTGTGGHEQFF. DNA for the CDR3: TGTGCCAGTAGTACCGGGACTGGCGGGCATGAGCAGTTCTTC.